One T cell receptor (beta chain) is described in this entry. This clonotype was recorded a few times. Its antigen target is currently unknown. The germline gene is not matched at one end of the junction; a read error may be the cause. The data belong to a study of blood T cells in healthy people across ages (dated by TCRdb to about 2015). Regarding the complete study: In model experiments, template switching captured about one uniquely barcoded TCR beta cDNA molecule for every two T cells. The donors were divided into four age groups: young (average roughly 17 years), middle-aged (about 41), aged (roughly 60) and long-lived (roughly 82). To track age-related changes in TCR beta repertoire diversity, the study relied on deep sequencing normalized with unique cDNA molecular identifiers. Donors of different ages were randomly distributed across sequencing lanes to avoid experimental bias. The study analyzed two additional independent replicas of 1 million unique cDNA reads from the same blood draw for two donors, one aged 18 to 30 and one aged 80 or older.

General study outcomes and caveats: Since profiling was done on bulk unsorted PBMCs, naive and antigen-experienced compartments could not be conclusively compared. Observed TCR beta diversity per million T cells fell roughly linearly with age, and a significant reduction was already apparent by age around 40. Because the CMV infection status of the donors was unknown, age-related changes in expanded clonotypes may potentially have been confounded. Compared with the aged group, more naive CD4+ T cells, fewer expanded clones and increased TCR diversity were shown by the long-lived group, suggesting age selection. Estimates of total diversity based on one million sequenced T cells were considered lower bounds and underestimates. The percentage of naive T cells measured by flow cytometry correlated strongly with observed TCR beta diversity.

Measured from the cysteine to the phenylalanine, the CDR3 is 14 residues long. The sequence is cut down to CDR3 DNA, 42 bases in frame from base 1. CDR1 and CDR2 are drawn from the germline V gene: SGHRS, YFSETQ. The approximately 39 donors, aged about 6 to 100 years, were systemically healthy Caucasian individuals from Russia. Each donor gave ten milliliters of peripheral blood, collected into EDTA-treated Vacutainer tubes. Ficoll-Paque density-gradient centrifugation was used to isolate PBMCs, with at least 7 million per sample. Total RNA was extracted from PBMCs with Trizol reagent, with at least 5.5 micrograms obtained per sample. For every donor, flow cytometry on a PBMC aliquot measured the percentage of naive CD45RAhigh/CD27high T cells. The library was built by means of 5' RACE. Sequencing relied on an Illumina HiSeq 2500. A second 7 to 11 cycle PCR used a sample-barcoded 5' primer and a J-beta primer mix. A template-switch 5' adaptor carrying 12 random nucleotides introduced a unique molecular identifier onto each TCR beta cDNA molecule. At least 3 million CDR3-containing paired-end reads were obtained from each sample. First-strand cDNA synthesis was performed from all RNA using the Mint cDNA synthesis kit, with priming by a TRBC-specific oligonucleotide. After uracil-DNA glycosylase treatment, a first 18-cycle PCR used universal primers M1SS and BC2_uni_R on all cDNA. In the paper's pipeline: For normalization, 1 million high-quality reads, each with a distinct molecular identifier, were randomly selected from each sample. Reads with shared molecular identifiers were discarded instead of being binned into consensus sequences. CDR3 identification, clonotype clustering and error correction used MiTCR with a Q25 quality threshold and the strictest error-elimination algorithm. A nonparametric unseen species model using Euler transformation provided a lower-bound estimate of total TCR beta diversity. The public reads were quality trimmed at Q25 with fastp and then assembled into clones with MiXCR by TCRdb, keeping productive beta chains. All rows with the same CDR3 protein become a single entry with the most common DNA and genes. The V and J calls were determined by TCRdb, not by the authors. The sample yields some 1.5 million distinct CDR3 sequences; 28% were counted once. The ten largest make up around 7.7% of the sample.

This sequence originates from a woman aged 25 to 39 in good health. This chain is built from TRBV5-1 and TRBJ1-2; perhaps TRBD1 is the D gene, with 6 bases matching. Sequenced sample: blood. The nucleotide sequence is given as TGCGCCATCAGCCGGGAGGGACAAAACTATGGCTACACCTTC. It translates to CAISREGQNYGYTF.